Each of the 5 T cell receptor beta chains below was sequenced from the same sample in a study of cytomegalovirus exposure and HLA in healthy donors. PCR primers comprised 60 Vbeta and 13 Jbeta primers. Sequenced by immunoSEQ multiplex PCR; TCRdb stores in-frame clones only, minus some. Among under 200,000 clones listed, 70% to 90% were seen once. Sequencing was performed on PBMCs. The receptors were sampled from a young woman in good health and CMV-seronegative.

This chain uses TRBV28 with TRBJ1-3, with 7 bases lining up with TRBD1. The junction had 5 bases not matched to a gene; V was cut back by 6 bases and J by 3 bases. This CDR3 region has 14 residues. Germline V gene lookup returns CDR1 MDHEN and CDR2 SYDVKM. Here the CDR3 DNA reads TGTGCCAGCAGGTCCACAGGGGTTGGAAACACCATATATTTT. This gives the protein CASRSTGVGNTIYF.

The chain employs TRBV7-6 and TRBJ2-3; D possibly corresponds to TRBD2 (5 bases). Germline V lookup: CDR1 SGHVS, CDR2 FNYEAQ. This CDR3 is 13 amino acids long. V lost 3 bases and J lost 4, with 8 bases in between. The CDR3 nucleotides are TGTGCCAGCAGCTTGAGTAGCGCAGATACGCAGTATTTT. Translating gives CASSLSSADTQYF.

The chain recombines TRBV4-2 with TRBJ2-7; 7 positions agree with TRBD2. V was pared by 0 bases and J by 2 bases, with 13 bases of the junction left unmatched. This CDR3 is built from 18 residues. Germline loops: CDR1 LGHNA, CDR2 YNFKEQ. The CDR3 DNA reads TGTGCCAGCAGCCAAGAGCAGGGAGCGGGGATCAGTACCTACGAGCAGTACTTC. As protein: CASSQEQGAGISTYEQYF.

This clone came up a few times. The chain couples TRBV9 to TRBJ2-1; 8 nucleotides match TRBD1. This CDR3 comprises 18 residues. Germline trimming cut 0 bases from V and 0 bases from J; bases unmatched to any gene: 8. Germline CDR1 and CDR2: SGDLS and YYNGEE. The CDR3 region is CASSVAVRTGSSYNEQFF. Here the CDR3 DNA reads TGTGCCAGCAGCGTAGCCGTGAGGACAGGGAGCTCCTACAATGAGCAGTTCTTC.

At least ten counts were recorded for this clone. The rearrangement uses TRBV10-3 and TRBJ1-1; D ambiguous. The CDR3 runs to 14 residues. Looked up from germline, CDR1 is ENHRY and CDR2 is SYGVKD. V lost 3 bases and J 1 base, leaving 9 bases between the germline ends. CDR3 nucleotides: TGTGCCATCAGTGAACGCGGTGCGAACACTGAAGCTTTCTTT. Its translation is CAISERGANTEAFF.